This TCR beta chain was identified in a study of blood T cell repertoires in COVID-19. About the research overall: Spain, Italy and the United States supplied samples that represented acute and convalescent COVID-19.

In the source study's methods: Amplification from reference gene primers served as the basis for estimated nucleated cell counts. The data were produced by immunoSEQ multiplex PCR, yet TCRdb's version contains in-frame clones alone and is incomplete. From that table come the V and J calls and clone size; the DNA was used to work out D and trimming. Of 220,000 or so clones in the sample, 86% were seen once. The V gene's germline CDR1 is GTSNPN and CDR2 SVGIG (reference sequence). The CDR3 is 18 amino acids. J lost 0 bases, V lost 1 base, and 12 bases had no gene match. The chain links TRBV30 to TRBJ1-5; 7 nucleotides agree with TRBD1. This TCR was recovered from a woman aged 45-65 years with COVID-19, enrolled during active disease. Sequencing input: peripheral blood. The CDR3 sequence: CAWSEQGLFSNSNQPQHF. In DNA form, the CDR3 reads TGTGCCTGGAGTGAACAGGGGTTATTCTCCAATAGCAATCAGCCCCAGCATTTT.